A selection of T cell receptor beta chains follows, all from one sample in a study of CD8 T cells in ankylosing spondylitis. Via MiXCR, TCRdb re-called the 5' RACE reads, giving one row per CDR3 protein. The table includes under 450,000 distinct CDR3 sequences, 20% to 25% detected once. The sample comprised blood, either unsorted or a sorted T cell fraction (not recorded which). The receptors here all came from a male donor with ankylosing spondylitis or in good health (not recorded which). The CDR3 runs from the conserved cysteine through the conserved F or W. The order of the fields is CDR3 protein, CDR3 DNA, V gene, D gene, clone size, J gene. D genes are given only for firm matches. Expanded clones get a size class; other rows say once, few or many, or leave the size out.

CAFQTPNEQFF	TGTGCCTTTCAAACTCCGAATGAGCAGTTCTTC	TRBV30	NA	NA	TRBJ2-1
CSASFPSIGLHEETQYF	TGCAGTGCTAGTTTTCCAAGTATCGGGCTACACGAAGAGACCCAGTACTTC	TRBV20-1	NA	NA	TRBJ2-5
CASSSGQGVLNTGELFF	TGCGCCAGCAGCTCCGGACAGGGCGTTCTGAACACCGGGGAGCTGTTTTTT	TRBV5-1	TRBD1	NA	TRBJ2-2
CASSSAGARDTQYF	TGTGCCAGCAGTTCAGCGGGGGCGAGGGATACGCAGTATTTT	TRBV27	TRBD2	NA	TRBJ2-3
CASLPRQGGGYEQYF	TGTGCCAGCTTGCCCAGACAGGGAGGAGGCTACGAGCAGTACTTC	TRBV6-4	NA	NA	TRBJ2-7
CASSLSRGAEEQFF	TGTGCCAGCAGCTTATCGAGGGGGGCCGAGGAGCAGTTCTTC	TRBV7-9	NA	NA	TRBJ2-1
CSASQDNPTGELFF	TGCAGTGCTAGTCAGGACAATCCCACCGGGGAGCTGTTTTTT	TRBV20-1	NA	NA	TRBJ2-2
CSVAGGAGGEQYF	TGCAGCGTAGCAGGGGGCGCTGGGGGGGAGCAGTACTTC	TRBV29-1	TRBD1	NA	TRBJ2-7
CASSLEQGREQYF	TGTGCCAGCAGCTTAGAGCAGGGTCGGGAGCAGTACTTC	TRBV7-8	NA	NA	TRBJ2-7
CASSPSGPNYEQYF	TGTGCCAGCAGTCCCTCGGGACCGAACTACGAGCAGTACTTC	TRBV28	NA	few	TRBJ2-7
CASSSRTAGTEAFF	TGTGCCAGCAGCTCCCGGACGGCGGGCACTGAAGCTTTCTTT	TRBV7-8	NA	few	TRBJ1-1
CASSQVWGRTYEQYF	TGCGCCAGCAGCCAAGTGTGGGGGAGGACCTACGAGCAGTACTTC	TRBV4-1	NA	few	TRBJ2-7
CASSQERAQAYGYTF	TGCGCCAGCAGCCAAGAGAGGGCCCAAGCCTATGGCTACACCTTC	TRBV4-1	NA	NA	TRBJ1-2
CASSLGVAGADTQYF	TGTGCCAGCAGCTTAGGGGTAGCGGGGGCGGATACGCAGTATTTT	TRBV11-2	TRBD2	many	TRBJ2-3
CASSSPYPDTQYF	TGTGCCAGCAGTTCCCCCTATCCAGATACGCAGTATTTT	TRBV28	NA	few	TRBJ2-3
CASSARPETRIRYNEQFF	TGTGCCAGCAGCGCCAGGCCCGAGACTAGAATTAGGTACAATGAGCAGTTCTTC	TRBV7-8	NA	few	TRBJ2-1
CASSHGTSESYEQYF	TGTGCCAGCAGTCACGGGACTAGCGAGTCCTACGAGCAGTACTTC	TRBV7-9	TRBD2	NA	TRBJ2-7
CAISDRGRSDTQYF	TGTGCCATCAGTGACAGGGGGCGTTCTGATACGCAGTATTTT	TRBV10-3	TRBD1	few	TRBJ2-3
CSARDRAGANVLTF	TGCAGTGCTAGAGACAGGGCCGGGGCCAACGTCCTGACTTTC	TRBV20-1	NA	NA	TRBJ2-6
CSASEGSPYEQYF	TGCAGTGCTAGCGAGGGGTCCCCCTACGAGCAGTACTTC	TRBV20-1	NA	few	TRBJ2-7
CASSQDTGTGGTEAFF	TGCGCCAGCAGCCAAGATACCGGGACAGGGGGCACTGAAGCTTTCTTT	TRBV4-1	TRBD1	NA	TRBJ1-1
CASSSQDPTYEQYF	TGCGCCAGCAGCTCACAGGATCCAACCTACGAGCAGTACTTC	TRBV5-1	NA	few	TRBJ2-7
CAWSVGGGTEAFF	TGTGCCTGGAGTGTAGGCGGGGGCACTGAAGCTTTCTTT	TRBV30	NA	few	TRBJ1-1
CAISPTGGDTEAFF	TGTGCCATCAGCCCGACTGGTGGGGACACTGAAGCTTTCTTT	TRBV10-3	NA	NA	TRBJ1-1
CASSYLGTPMNTEAFF	TGTGCCAGCAGCTACCTAGGGACACCGATGAACACTGAAGCTTTCTTT	TRBV9	NA	NA	TRBJ1-1
CASSQRGPTGQFF	TGTGCCAGCAGCCAGCGGGGGCCCACCGGGCAGTTCTTC	TRBV21-1	NA	NA	TRBJ2-1
CASSLLRGSEQYF	TGTGCCAGCTCACTCCTCAGGGGGTCCGAGCAGTACTTC	TRBV18	TRBD1	NA	TRBJ2-7
CASSLEVDEAQYF	TGTGCCAGCAGCTTGGAAGTGGATGAGGCCCAGTACTTC	TRBV11-2	NA	few	TRBJ2-5
CASSSQGPAYEQYF	TGTGCCAGCAGCTCGCAGGGGCCGGCCTACGAGCAGTACTTC	TRBV7-9	NA	NA	TRBJ2-7
CASSERTGPHTGELFF	TGTGCCAGCAGTGAAAGGACAGGACCCCACACCGGGGAGCTGTTTTTT	TRBV25-1	TRBD1	NA	TRBJ2-2
CSVEEWGGIDTQYF	TGCAGCGTTGAAGAATGGGGGGGTATCGATACGCAGTATTTT	TRBV29-1	TRBD2	NA	TRBJ2-3
CASSFISDNEQFF	TGTGCCAGCAGTTTTATATCCGATAATGAGCAGTTCTTC	TRBV12-3/TRBV12-4	NA	few	TRBJ2-1
CAIRGQGDGYTF	TGTGCCATCAGGGGACAGGGAGATGGCTACACCTTC	TRBV10-3	TRBD1	once	TRBJ1-2
CASSLELPSPYTQYF	TGTGCCAGCAGCTTAGAGCTCCCCAGCCCCTATACGCAGTATTTT	TRBV11-2	NA	NA	TRBJ2-3
CASSPLGNIQPQHF	TGTGCCAGCAGCCCCCTGGGGAACATTCAGCCCCAGCATTTT	TRBV7-9	NA	NA	TRBJ1-5
CASSLRAGGPPNLNEQFF	TGTGCCAGCAGCTTACGAGCGGGGGGCCCTCCCAACCTTAATGAGCAGTTCTTC	TRBV11-2	TRBD2	NA	TRBJ2-1
CASSLSVSEETQYF	TGTGCCAGCAGCCTATCTGTGTCCGAAGAGACCCAGTACTTC	TRBV12-3/TRBV12-4	NA	many	TRBJ2-5
CSAQRSGNPYEQYF	TGCAGTGCTCAACGCAGTGGGAACCCCTACGAGCAGTACTTC	TRBV20-1	NA	NA	TRBJ2-7
CASSAGSPPSYEQYF	TGTGCCAGCAGCGCCGGGTCGCCCCCTTCCTACGAGCAGTACTTC	TRBV11-1	NA	NA	TRBJ2-7
CASGAETQYF	TGTGCCAGCGGGGCTGAGACCCAGTACTTC	TRBV6-6	NA	NA	TRBJ2-5